The T cell receptor (beta chain) under discussion was sequenced for a study of blood T cell repertoires in COVID-19. Study information: Whether acute or convalescent, the COVID-19 samples came from the United States, Italy and Spain. In each case, the material was cDNA or gDNA derived from T cells, B-cell-depleted T cells, or PBMCs.

Per the authors' pipeline: Amplifying reference gene primers gave estimates of nucleated cell counts. Sequencing was performed with immunoSEQ multiplex PCR; in TCRdb, only in-frame clones are kept and a portion is missing. The DNA gave D and trimming, while V, J and clone size come from that table. The sample yields about 39,000 clones, just over 85% seen once. The CDR3 length is 16 residues. Germline V lookup: CDR1 LGHNA, CDR2 YNFKEQ. J lost 3 bases, V lost 5 bases, and 8 bases had no gene match. The V call is TRBV4-2, the J call TRBJ2-2; TRBD1 aligns across 8 bases. The clonotype was recovered from a man between 65 and 80 years old with acute or convalescent COVID-19. Sequenced material: peripheral blood. Here the CDR3 reads CASSYRVTGDTGELFF. In nucleotides, the CDR3 is TGTGCCAGCAGCTACAGGGTGACAGGGGACACCGGGGAGCTGTTTTTT.